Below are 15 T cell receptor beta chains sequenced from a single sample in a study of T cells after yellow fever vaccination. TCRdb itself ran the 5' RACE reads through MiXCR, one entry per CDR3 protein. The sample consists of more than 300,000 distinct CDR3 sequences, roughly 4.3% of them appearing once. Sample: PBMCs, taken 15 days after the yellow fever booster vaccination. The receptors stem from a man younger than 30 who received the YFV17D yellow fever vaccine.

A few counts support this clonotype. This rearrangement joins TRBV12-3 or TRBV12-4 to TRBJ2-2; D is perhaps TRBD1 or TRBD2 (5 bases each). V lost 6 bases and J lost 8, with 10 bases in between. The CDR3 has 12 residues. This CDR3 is CASSQGEGELFF. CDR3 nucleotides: TGTGCCAGCAGCCAGGGAGAAGGGGAGCTGTTTTTT.

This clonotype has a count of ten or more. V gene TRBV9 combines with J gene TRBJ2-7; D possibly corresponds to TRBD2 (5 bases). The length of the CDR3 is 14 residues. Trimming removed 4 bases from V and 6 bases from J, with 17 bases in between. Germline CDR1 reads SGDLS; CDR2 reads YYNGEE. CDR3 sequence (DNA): TGTGCCAGCAGCCCCACGACCGAGGGAGCCGAGCAGTACGTC. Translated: CASSPTTEGAEQYV.

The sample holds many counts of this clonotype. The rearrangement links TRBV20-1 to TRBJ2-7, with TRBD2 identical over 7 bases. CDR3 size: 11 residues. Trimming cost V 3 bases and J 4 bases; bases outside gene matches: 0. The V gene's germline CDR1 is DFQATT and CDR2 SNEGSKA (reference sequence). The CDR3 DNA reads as TGCAGTGCTAGGGGAGGGTACGAGCAGTACTTC. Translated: CSARGGYEQYF.

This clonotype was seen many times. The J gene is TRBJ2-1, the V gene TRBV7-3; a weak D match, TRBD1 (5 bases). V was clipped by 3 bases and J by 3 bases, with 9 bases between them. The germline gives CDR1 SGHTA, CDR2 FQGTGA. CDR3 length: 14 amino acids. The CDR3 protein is CASSFDRNYNEQFF. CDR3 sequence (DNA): TGTGCCAGCAGCTTTGACAGAAACTACAATGAGCAGTTCTTC.

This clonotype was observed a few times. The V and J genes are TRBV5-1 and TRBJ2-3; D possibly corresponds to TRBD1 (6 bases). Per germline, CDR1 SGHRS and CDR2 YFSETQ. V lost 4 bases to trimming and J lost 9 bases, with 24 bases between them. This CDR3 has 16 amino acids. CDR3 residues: CASSLVGEQQGGTQYF. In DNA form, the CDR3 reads TGCGCCAGCAGCCTGGTAGGGGAACAACAGGGCGGCACGCAGTATTTT.

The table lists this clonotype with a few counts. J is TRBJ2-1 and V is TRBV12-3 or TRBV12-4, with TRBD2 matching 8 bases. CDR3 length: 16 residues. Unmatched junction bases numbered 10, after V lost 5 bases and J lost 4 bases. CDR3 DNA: TGTGCCAGCAGTCCCCGGGGACTAGGGGGGTACAATGAGCAGTTCTTC. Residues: CASSPRGLGGYNEQFF.

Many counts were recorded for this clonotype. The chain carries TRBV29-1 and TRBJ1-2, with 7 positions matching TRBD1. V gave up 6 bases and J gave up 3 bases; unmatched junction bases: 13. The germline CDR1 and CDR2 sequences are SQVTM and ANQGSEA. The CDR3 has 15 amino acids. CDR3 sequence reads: CSVTDRDLGYYGYTF. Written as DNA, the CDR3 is TGCAGCGTCACTGACAGGGATCTGGGCTACTATGGCTACACCTTC.

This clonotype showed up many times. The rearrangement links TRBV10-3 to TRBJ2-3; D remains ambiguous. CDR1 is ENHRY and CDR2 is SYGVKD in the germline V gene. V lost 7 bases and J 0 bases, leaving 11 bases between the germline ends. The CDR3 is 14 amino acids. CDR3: CAIIVLPSTDTQYF. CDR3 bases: TGTGCCATCATTGTTTTACCAAGCACAGATACGCAGTATTTT.

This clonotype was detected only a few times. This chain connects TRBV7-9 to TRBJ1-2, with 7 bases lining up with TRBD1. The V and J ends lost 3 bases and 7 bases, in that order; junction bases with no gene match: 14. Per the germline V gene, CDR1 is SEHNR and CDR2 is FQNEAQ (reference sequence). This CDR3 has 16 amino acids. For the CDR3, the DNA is TGTGCCAGCAGCTTCTCACGGGGCCAGGGGGATGTTGGCTACACCTTC. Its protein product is CASSFSRGQGDVGYTF.

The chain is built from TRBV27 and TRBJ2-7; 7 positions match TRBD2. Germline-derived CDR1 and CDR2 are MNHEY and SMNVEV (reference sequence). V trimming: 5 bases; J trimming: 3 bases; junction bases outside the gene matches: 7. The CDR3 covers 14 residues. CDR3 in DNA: TGTGCCAGCAGTCTCTATCGCGGGGGCTACGAGCAGTACTTC. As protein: CASSLYRGGYEQYF.

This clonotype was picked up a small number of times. Here the CDR3 DNA reads TGTGCCAGCACTGGGACCGGGGGTCAGCCCCAGCATTTT. It yields the protein CASTGTGGQPQHF. The chain joins TRBV12-3 or TRBV12-4 to TRBJ1-5; TRBD1 might be the D (5 bases). Deletions cut 7 bases from V and 6 bases from J, with 13 bases between. The CDR3 contains 13 residues.

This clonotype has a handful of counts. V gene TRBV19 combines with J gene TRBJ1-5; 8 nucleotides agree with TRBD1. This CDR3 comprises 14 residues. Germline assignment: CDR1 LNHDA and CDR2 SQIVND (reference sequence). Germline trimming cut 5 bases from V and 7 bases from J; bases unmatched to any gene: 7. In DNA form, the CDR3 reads TGTGCCAGTAGTTCCAGGGGGCATCGGCAGCCCCAGCATTTT. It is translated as CASSSRGHRQPQHF.

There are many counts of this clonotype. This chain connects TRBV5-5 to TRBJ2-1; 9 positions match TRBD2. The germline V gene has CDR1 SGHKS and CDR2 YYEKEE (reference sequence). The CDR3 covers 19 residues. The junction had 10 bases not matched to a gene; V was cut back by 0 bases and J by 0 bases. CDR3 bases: TGTGCCAGCAGCTTGGCACCAGCGGGGGGTCGAAGCTCCTACAATGAGCAGTTCTTC. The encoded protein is CASSLAPAGGRSSYNEQFF. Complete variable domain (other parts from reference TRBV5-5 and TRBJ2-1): DAGVTQSPTHLIKTRGQQVTLRCSPISGHKSVSWYQQVLGQGPQFIFQYYEKEERGRGNFPDRFSARQFPNYSSELNVNALLLGDSALYLCASSLAPAGGRSSYNEQFFGPGTRLTVL.

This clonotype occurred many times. The CDR3 spells CASSQEGTSGGTDTQYF. The CDR3, as DNA: TGCGCCAGCAGCCAGGAAGGGACTAGCGGGGGAACAGATACGCAGTATTTT. J is TRBJ2-3 and V is TRBV4-3, with 14 bases fitting TRBD2. V trimming: 3 bases; J trimming: 3 bases; junction bases outside the gene matches: 5. This CDR3 region has 17 residues. Germline lookup yields CDR1 LGHNA and CDR2 YSLEER.

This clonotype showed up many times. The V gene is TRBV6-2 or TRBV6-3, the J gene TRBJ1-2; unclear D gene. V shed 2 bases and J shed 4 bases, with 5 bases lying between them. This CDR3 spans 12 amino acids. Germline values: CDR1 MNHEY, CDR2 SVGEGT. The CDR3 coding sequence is TGTGCCAGCAGTTACCCCTTCTATGGCTACACCTTC. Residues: CASSYPFYGYTF.